The TCR beta chain described here comes from a study of early T cells in non-severe SARS-CoV-2 infection. From germline, CDR1 is SGHTS and CDR2 YDEGEE. J was trimmed by 4 bases and V by 3 bases; bases with no gene match: 9. The CDR3 is 16 amino acids. Unique molecular identifiers were affixed to single, distinct cDNA molecules. From the 5' RACE reads, TCRdb called clonotypes with MiXCR, one entry per CDR3 protein. The sample comprises approximately 50,000 distinct CDR3 sequences, around 8% of which are singletons, and around 4.4% rests with the top ten. The gene calls are TRBV5-8 and TRBJ1-4, with TRBD1 matching over 7 bases. The sequence was collected from an adult who was a healthcare worker with PCR-confirmed SARS-CoV-2 infection or an uninfected control (not recorded which). Sequences were obtained from whole blood. CDR3 sequence (DNA): TGTGCCAGCAGCTACAGGACAGGCCGACGTAATGAAAAACTGTTTTTT. Its translation is CASSYRTGRRNEKLFF.